What follows describes a single T cell receptor (beta chain). Its antigen is unknown. The data belong to a study of long-term antiretroviral therapy in people with HIV. Study findings and constraints: CDR3 lengths in HIV samples spanned a narrower range than controls. Before ART, certain clones expanded, and these dominated the repertoire at all time points.

With survey level as its setting, the immunoSEQ assay was v3.0. Sequencing had a target that covered about 40,000-50,000 T-cell genomes per sample. Libraries were prepared by immunoSEQ multiplex PCR; TCRdb keeps only in-frame clonotypes and omits some of them. The top ten clones hold around 4.8% of a sample with around 26,000 clones, approximately 86% of them seen once. This sequence was found in a middle-aged man with HIV. The specimen comprised unsorted PBMCs, sampled just over 2.6 years after starting antiretroviral therapy.

CDR3 residues: CASRPPVGPQYF. The CDR3 bases are TGTGCCAGCAGACCACCCGTGGGTCCTCAGTACTTC. V gene TRBV27 combines with J gene TRBJ2-4; unclear D gene. The CDR3 extends over 12 amino acids. Germline V gene sequence: CDR1 MNHEY, CDR2 SMNVEV (reference sequence). The V end lost 6 bases, the J end lost 12 bases, and 15 bases lay between the germline ends.